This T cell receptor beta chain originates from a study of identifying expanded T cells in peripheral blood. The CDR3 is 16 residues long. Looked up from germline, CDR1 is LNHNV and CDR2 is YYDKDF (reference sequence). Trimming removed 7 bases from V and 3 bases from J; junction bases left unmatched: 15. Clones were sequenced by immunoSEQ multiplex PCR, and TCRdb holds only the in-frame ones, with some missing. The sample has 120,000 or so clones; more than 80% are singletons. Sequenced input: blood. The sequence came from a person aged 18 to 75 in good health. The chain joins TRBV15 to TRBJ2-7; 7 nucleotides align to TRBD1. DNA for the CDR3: TGTGCCACCAATAAAACCAACCTCGGGACAGTCTACGAGCAGTACTTC. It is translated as CATNKTNLGTVYEQYF.